This T cell receptor beta chain is from a study of T cells in Graves' hyperthyroidism and ophthalmopathy. Study-level findings and limits: Model predictions of ophthalmopathy came a median around 6.5 months before onset.

This clonotype was picked up a small number of times. Its matching antigen is unknown. Amplified TCR beta CDR3 regions derived from RNA transcripts. Researchers ran a first-round RT-PCR on the TCR CDR3 using the HTBI primer set. Each CDR3 protein gets one entry after TCRdb re-called the multiplex PCR reads with MiXCR. The profile shows around 290,000 distinct CDR3 sequences, about an eighth of them singletons. This CDR3 region has 15 residues. After removal of 0 bases from V and 3 bases from J, the junction contained 5 bases not matched to a gene. Germline CDR1 and CDR2: DFQATT and SNEGSKA (reference sequence).

This TCR came from a woman in her thirties or forties with Graves' hyperthyroidism. The chain combines TRBV20-1 with TRBJ2-1, with 7 bases lining up with TRBD2. Sequenced material: blood. The CDR3: CSARDKRGSYNEQFF. The DNA of the CDR3 is TGCAGTGCTAGAGATAAGCGGGGAAGCTACAATGAGCAGTTCTTC.